This record concerns one T cell receptor (beta chain) sequence. Measured with immunoSEQ multiplex PCR; TCRdb has only the in-frame clones, and not every one. The table lists hundreds of thousands of clones, 55% to 85% of them singletons. The entry originates in a study of shared clonotypes between healthy human individuals. Study background: Each donor's CD8 memory used one plate, CD8 naive two, each CD4 subset three.

The CDR3 runs to 12 residues. With 1 base removed from V and 7 bases from J, the gap between germline ends came to 6 bases. The germline V gene has CDR1 SGHKS and CDR2 YYEKEE (reference sequence). The TCR sequence derives from a woman between 25 and 40 years old in good health. The chain is built from TRBV5-5 and TRBJ2-4; the D is unclear. Sequenced sample: memory CD4+ T cells sorted from blood. The subset was: CD45RA-negative fraction. The CDR3 nucleotides are TGTGCCAGCAGCTTGTTAAGTAACATTCAGTACTTC. Residues: CASSLLSNIQYF.